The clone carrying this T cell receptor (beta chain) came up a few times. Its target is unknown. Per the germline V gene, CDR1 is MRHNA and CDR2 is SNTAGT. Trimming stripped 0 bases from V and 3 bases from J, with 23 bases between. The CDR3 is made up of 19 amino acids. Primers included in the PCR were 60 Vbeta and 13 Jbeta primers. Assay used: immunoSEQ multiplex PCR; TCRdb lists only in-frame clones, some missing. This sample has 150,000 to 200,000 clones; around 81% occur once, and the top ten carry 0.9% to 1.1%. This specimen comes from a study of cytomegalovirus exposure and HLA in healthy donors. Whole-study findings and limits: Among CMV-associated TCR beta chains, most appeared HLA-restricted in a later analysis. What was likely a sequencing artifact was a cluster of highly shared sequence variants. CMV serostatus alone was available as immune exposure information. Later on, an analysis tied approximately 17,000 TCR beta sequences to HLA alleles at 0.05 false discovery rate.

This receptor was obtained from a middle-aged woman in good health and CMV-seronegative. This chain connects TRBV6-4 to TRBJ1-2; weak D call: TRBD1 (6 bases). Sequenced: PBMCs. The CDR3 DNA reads TGTGCCAGCAGTGACTCCGGGGCCAATCCAGACAGGTTCTACTATGGCTACACCTTC. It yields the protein CASSDSGANPDRFYYGYTF.